The T cell receptor (beta chain) under discussion was sequenced for a study of T-cell reconstitution after alpha-beta-depleted transplantation in children. Overall study findings and caveats: A year had passed since transplant, and T-cell counts and diversity by then came mostly from newly produced T cells. After transplant, at about two months, alpha-beta T cells were reportedly derived from several hundred expanded graft clones.

A library of TCRbeta sequences, prepared with unique molecular identifiers, was generated. Each CDR3 protein gets one entry after TCRdb re-called the PCR reads with MiXCR. The repertoire holds about 200,000 distinct CDR3 sequences, with about 8.4% as singletons. Concerning this clonotype itself: Its antigen is still unknown.

The CDR3 length is 14 residues. Germline CDR1 reads SGHRS; CDR2 reads YFSETQ. The germline V and J ends were trimmed by 4 bases and 7 bases, with 15 bases remaining between them. The source of this sequence is a male patient aged 2 to 10 who had a stem cell transplant for acute myeloid leukemia, so the T cells may come from the graft donor. The V gene is TRBV5-1, the J gene TRBJ1-5, with D uncertain. This specimen consisted of PBMCs, mostly from graft donor cells, obtained 360 days after TCRalphabeta/CD19-depleted stem cell transplant. The CDR3 DNA reads TGCGCCAGCAGCGTGGACGGCCTGGACCAGCCCCAGCATTTT. Translated, it gives CASSVDGLDQPQHF.